Each of the 16 T cell receptor beta chains below was sequenced from the same sample in a study of blood T cell repertoires in COVID-19. Libraries were prepared by immunoSEQ multiplex PCR; TCRdb keeps only in-frame clonotypes and omits some of them. This table has 270,000 or so clones, 86% appearing once. The sample comprised PBMCs or T cells enriched from blood (not recorded which). These receptors all stem from a young woman who had recovered from COVID-19.

The rearrangement uses TRBV6-1 and TRBJ1-5, with D possibly being TRBD1 (6 bases). There are 16 residues in the CDR3. V was clipped by 0 bases and J by 7 bases, with 16 bases between them. Germline CDR1 reads MNHNS; CDR2 reads SASEGT. CDR3 region: CASSEALVGGRQPQHF. CDR3 in DNA: TGTGCCAGCAGTGAAGCGCTTGTTGGGGGCCGGCAGCCCCAGCATTTT.

The chain has TRBV3-1 (or the pseudogene TRBV3-2) and TRBJ2-2, with 8 bases aligning to TRBD1. Germline CDR1 is LGHDT and CDR2 is YNNKEL (reference sequence). With V trimmed by 1 base and J by 4 bases, 2 bases remained unmatched. The CDR3 totals 15 residues. The CDR3 DNA sequence: TGTGCCAGCAGCCAAGTGCAGGGGGCCACCGGGGAGCTGTTTTTT. Its translation is CASSQVQGATGELFF.

The chain is built from TRBV4-1 and TRBJ2-3, with 10 bases that match TRBD2. The CDR3 loop spans 16 amino acids. V dropped 4 bases and J dropped 2; count of bases not matched to a gene: 6. Germline V CDR1 and CDR2: MGHRA, YSYEKL. The DNA for the CDR3 is TGCGCCAGCAGCCGAGGACTAGCGGAAACCACAGATACGCAGTATTTT. Translated: CASSRGLAETTDTQYF.

The chain is built from TRBV2 and TRBJ2-5; 8 bases map to TRBD1. Germline V gene data show CDR1 as SNHLY and CDR2 as FYNNEI. Unmatched junction bases numbered 4, after V lost 4 bases and J lost 3 bases. This CDR3 contains 14 residues. CDR3 nucleotide sequence: TGTGCCAGCAGTGGATCGACAGGGGAAGAGACCCAGTACTTC. As protein: CASSGSTGEETQYF.

V usage is TRBV29-1 and J usage is TRBJ1-2; D ambiguous. The CDR3 is made up of 13 amino acids. V was pared by 3 bases and J by 2 bases, with 10 bases between. CDR1 and CDR2 (germline): SQVTM, ANQGSEA. CDR3: CSVEETSNYGYTF. DNA for the CDR3: TGCAGCGTTGAGGAGACGTCCAACTATGGCTACACCTTC.

The rearrangement uses TRBV9 and TRBJ2-1, with TRBD2 matching over 13 bases. Germline CDR1 SGDLS, CDR2 YYNGEE. The trim removed 2 bases at V and 9 bases at J, leaving 11 bases unmatched. The CDR3 has 17 amino acids. In DNA, the CDR3 is TGTGCCAGCAGCGTCGACCCCGGGACTAGCGGGATGGGTGAGCAGTTCTTC. It codes for CASSVDPGTSGMGEQFF.

The rearrangement links TRBV30 to TRBJ2-3, with TRBD2 matching 12 bases. CDR3 length: 16 amino acids. Germline lookup yields CDR1 GTSNPN and CDR2 SVGIG (reference sequence). V shed 0 bases and J 3 bases; nucleotides not matched to a gene: 4. In DNA form, the CDR3 reads TGTGCCTGGAGTGTAACTAGCGGGAGGTCGACAGATACGCAGTATTTT. Translated, it gives CAWSVTSGRSTDTQYF.

This clone was picked up a small number of times. This chain uses TRBV2 with TRBJ2-2; D not certain. The germline V gene has CDR1 SNHLY and CDR2 FYNNEI. Trimming removed 3 bases from V and 7 bases from J, with 3 bases in between. The length of the CDR3 is 11 residues. The CDR3, as DNA: TGTGCCAGCAGTGATAACGGGGAGCTGTTTTTT. Translation: CASSDNGELFF.

The chain employs TRBV27 and TRBJ1-1; D is perhaps TRBD1 (5 bases). Germline V lookup: CDR1 MNHEY, CDR2 SMNVEV (reference sequence). This CDR3 comprises 15 residues. V was pared by 2 bases and J by 6 bases, with 16 bases between. This CDR3 reads CASSLNFRGFAEAFF. DNA of the CDR3: TGTGCCAGCAGTTTAAATTTTAGGGGTTTCGCTGAAGCTTTCTTT.

This chain uses TRBV5-1 with TRBJ1-2; D gene ambiguous. V lost 4 bases, J lost 3 bases, and 16 bases lay in between. The CDR3 is made up of 15 amino acids. Germline V CDR1 and CDR2: SGHRS, YFSETQ. CDR3 loop: CASSMGAPSYYGYTF. In nucleotides, the CDR3 is TGCGCCAGCAGCATGGGAGCACCCTCATACTATGGCTACACCTTC.

CDR3 sequence: CASIFSPEGFYEQYF. The CDR3 region has the DNA TGTGCCAGCATTTTCTCCCCCGAGGGATTCTACGAGCAGTACTTC. The V and J genes are TRBV28 and TRBJ2-7; D is possibly TRBD2 (5 bases). This CDR3 comprises 15 residues. V was pared by 7 bases and J by 3 bases, with 19 bases between. Germline CDR1 and CDR2: MDHEN and SYDVKM.

The chain uses TRBV15 and TRBJ1-1, with D perhaps matching TRBD1 (6 bases). The CDR3 has 13 amino acids. The V gene's germline CDR1 is LNHNV and CDR2 YYDKDF (reference sequence). The V end lost 4 bases, the J end lost 4 bases, and 10 bases lay between the germline ends. This chain's CDR3 is CATSKRTATEAFF. CDR3 sequence (DNA): TGTGCCACCAGCAAAAGGACAGCCACTGAAGCTTTCTTT.

CDR3 sequence: CSVSESNEKLFF. The CDR3 nucleotides read TGCAGCGTTTCAGAATCGAATGAAAAACTGTTTTTT. V gene TRBV29-1 combines with J gene TRBJ1-4; D is uncertain. Germline CDR1 and CDR2: SQVTM and ANQGSEA. The CDR3 is 12 amino acids. The ends were cut back, 5 bases at V and 5 bases at J, with 9 bases in the middle.

The chain recombines TRBV11-2 with TRBJ1-6; D possibly corresponds to TRBD1 (5 bases). Deletions cut 2 bases from V and 5 bases from J, with 10 bases between. Germline assignment: CDR1 SGHAT and CDR2 FQNNGV. The CDR3 spans 15 residues. CDR3 sequence reads: CASSLQGLNNSPLHF. Written as DNA, the CDR3 is TGTGCCAGCAGCTTACAGGGTTTGAATAATTCACCCCTCCACTTT.

The V call is TRBV27, the J call TRBJ2-7; possible D gene TRBD1, 6 bases. V was cut by 6 bases and J by 6 bases, with 9 bases left in between. In germline, CDR1 is MNHEY, CDR2 SMNVEV (reference sequence). There are 11 residues in the CDR3. The CDR3 here is CASRQGGEQYF. For the CDR3, the DNA is TGTGCCAGCAGACAGGGCGGCGAGCAGTACTTC.

This chain uses TRBV30 with TRBJ2-7; 12 nucleotides match TRBD2. Losses at the gene ends were 7 bases for V and 7 bases for J; bases not matched to a gene: 8. Germline CDR1 reads GTSNPN; CDR2 reads SVGIG (reference sequence). CDR3 length: 13 amino acids. CDR3 nucleotides: TGTGCCTTAGGACTAGCGGGGCCCGGGGAGCAGTACTTC. Protein: CALGLAGPGEQYF.